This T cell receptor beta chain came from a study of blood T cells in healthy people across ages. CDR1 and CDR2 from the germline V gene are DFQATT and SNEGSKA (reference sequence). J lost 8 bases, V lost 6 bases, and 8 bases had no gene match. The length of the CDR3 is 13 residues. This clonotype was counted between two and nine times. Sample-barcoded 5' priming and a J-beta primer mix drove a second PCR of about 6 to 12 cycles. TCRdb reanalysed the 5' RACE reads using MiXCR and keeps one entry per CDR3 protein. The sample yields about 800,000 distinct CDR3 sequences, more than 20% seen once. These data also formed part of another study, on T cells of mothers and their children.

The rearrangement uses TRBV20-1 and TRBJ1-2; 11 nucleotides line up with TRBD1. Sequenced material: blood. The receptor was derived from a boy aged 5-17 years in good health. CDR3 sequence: CSAPGQGALGYTF. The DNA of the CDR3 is TGCAGTGCGCCCGGACAGGGGGCGCTGGGCTACACCTTC.